Sequencing of this T cell receptor beta chain was carried out in a study of blood T cell repertoires in COVID-19. In the authors' methods: Cell counts per sample came from amplifying reference gene primers. TCRdb keeps only in-frame clones here, not all; method: immunoSEQ multiplex PCR. V and J calls and clone size are copied from that table; D and trimming were computed from the DNA. The repertoire has 200,000 to 250,000 clones, about 80% of them found once; the top ten carry 8.9%. The CDR3 loop spans 16 amino acids. From germline, CDR1 is SGHRS and CDR2 YFSETQ. The ends lost 4 bases at V and 2 bases at J; junction bases unmatched: 7.

The J gene is TRBJ2-2, the V gene TRBV5-1; 8 bases match TRBD1. Sequenced sample: peripheral blood. The clonotype comes from a man at least 80 years old with acute or convalescent COVID-19. In DNA, the CDR3 is TGCGCCAGCAGCCCGGGGACAGGTGTTAACACCGGGGAGCTGTTTTTT. Translated: CASSPGTGVNTGELFF.